This T cell receptor beta chain was found in a study of blood T cell repertoires in COVID-19 (TCRdb year 2020). Concerning the study at large: Samples from collaborators originated in the United States, Italy and Spain and spanned both the acute and convalescent phases of COVID-19. Samples were obtained from the ongoing ImmuneRACE study (first 160 participants) and from over 1,000 subjects provided by 6 global collaborators. The material from the prospective study consisted of cDNA or gDNA derived from T cells, B-cell-depleted T cells, or PBMCs. HLA class I and class II types, where available, came from metadata supplied by the sample provider rather than from assay-based typing. The repertoires were released in a freely available public database meant as a resource for research on the immune response to SARS-CoV-2. The dataset comprised deeply sampled blood TCRbeta repertoires from subjects exposed to, actively infected with, or recovered from COVID-19. The sample metadata nearly always contained a de-identified subject ID, COVID-19 status, age in years and sex. Findings and caveats that apply to the study as a whole: Clinical and demographic metadata were provided uncurated, with the amount varying by source and participant.

Whole blood was collected in K2EDTA tubes by collaborating institutions according to the institutions' own protocols. Collaborator samples were shipped for TCRbeta analysis as frozen whole blood, isolated PBMCs, or DNA extracted from either sample type. Concerning this clone itself: Its target antigen remains unknown. Base qualities were left out, and no much larger clone turns up one base away.

The immunoSEQ Assay, a bias-controlled multiplex PCR, was used to amplify TCRbeta CDR3 regions from genomic DNA. Under the source paper's analysis protocol: Within the assay, amplification of reference gene primers was used to estimate how many nucleated cells each sample contained. To quantify the absolute abundance of each unique TCRbeta CDR3 rearrangement, sequence reads were collapsed and filtered. For each sample, productive Simpson clonality was calculated by taking the square root of Simpson's diversity index across productive rearrangements. The table was pulled from immuneACCESS by TCRdb, which kept in-frame rearrangements only. Such tables lose some clones; where checked, under half of the loss comes from unresolved V genes, and the rest has no known cause. V and J calls and clone size are copied from that table; D and trimming were computed from the DNA. The sample includes around 200,000 clones, with 70% to 90% observed a single time. 0.55% to 0.75% of the sample rests with the top ten.

V is cut by 5 bases and J by 5 bases, and the space between the germline ends is 15 bases. CDR1 and CDR2 are drawn from the germline V gene: MDHEN, SYDVKM. The CDR3 holds 14 amino acids from the cysteine to the phenylalanine. Only CDR3 DNA remains: 42 bases, in frame from the first base. The specimen sequenced was peripheral blood. The rearrangement combines TRBV28 with TRBJ1-1; there is no confident call for the D gene. The receptor was derived from a man aged 35 to 55 with acute or convalescent COVID-19. The DNA reads as follows: TGTGCCAGCAGTAATACAGTACGGTGGACTGAAGCTTTCTTT. This sequence encodes CASSNTVRWTEAFF. Where the CDR3 stops, the reference TRBV28 and TRBJ1-1 genes take over; the full variable domain is DVKVTQSSRYLVKRTGEKVFLECVQDMDHENMFWYRQDPGLGLRLIYFSYDVKMKEKGDIPEGYSVSREKKERFSLILESASTNQTSMYLCASSNTVRWTEAFFGQGTRLTVV.